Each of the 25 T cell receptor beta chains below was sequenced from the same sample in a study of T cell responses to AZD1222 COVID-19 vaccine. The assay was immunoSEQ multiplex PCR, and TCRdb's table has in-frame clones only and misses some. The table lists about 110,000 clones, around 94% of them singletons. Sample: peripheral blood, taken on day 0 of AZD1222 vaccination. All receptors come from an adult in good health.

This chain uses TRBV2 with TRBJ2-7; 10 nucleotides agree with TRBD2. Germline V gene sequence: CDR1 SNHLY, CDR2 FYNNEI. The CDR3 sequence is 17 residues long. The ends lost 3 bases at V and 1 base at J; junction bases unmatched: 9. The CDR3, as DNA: TGTGCCAGCAGTGAGCCCTTACTAGCGGGAATATCCTACGAGCAGTACTTC. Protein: CASSEPLLAGISYEQYF.

The CDR3 spells CASSLRTDYQPQHF. In nucleotides, the CDR3 is TGTGCCAGTAGCCTAAGGACAGACTATCAGCCCCAGCATTTT. V is TRBV19 and J is TRBJ1-5, with D perhaps TRBD1 (6 bases). The CDR3 has 14 residues. The V gene lost 6 bases and the J gene lost 5 bases, with 14 bases spanning the gap. The germline CDR1 and CDR2 sequences are LNHDA and SQIVND (reference sequence).

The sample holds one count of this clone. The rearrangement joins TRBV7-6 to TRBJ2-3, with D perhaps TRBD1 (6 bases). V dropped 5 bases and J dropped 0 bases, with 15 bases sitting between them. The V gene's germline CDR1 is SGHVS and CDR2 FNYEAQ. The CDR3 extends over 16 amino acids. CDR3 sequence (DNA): TGTGCCAGCAGCCCAACAGGGACCACTAGCACAGATACGCAGTATTTT. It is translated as CASSPTGTTSTDTQYF.

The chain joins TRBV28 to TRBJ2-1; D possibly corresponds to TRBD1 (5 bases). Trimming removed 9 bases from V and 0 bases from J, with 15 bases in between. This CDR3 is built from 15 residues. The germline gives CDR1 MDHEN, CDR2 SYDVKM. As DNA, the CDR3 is TGTGCCAGTGAGACAGCCATTAGCTCCTACAATGAGCAGTTCTTC. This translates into CASETAISSYNEQFF.

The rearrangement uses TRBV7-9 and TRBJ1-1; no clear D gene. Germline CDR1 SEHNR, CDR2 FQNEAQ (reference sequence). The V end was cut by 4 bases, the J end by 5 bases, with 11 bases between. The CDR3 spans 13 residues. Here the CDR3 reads CASSSILGTEAFF. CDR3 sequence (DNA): TGTGCCAGCAGCTCTATCTTGGGAACTGAAGCTTTCTTT.

The CDR3 loop is CASRPPRDRANQPQHF. CDR3 sequence (DNA): TGCGCCAGCCGACCCCCCCGGGACAGGGCTAATCAGCCCCAGCATTTT. This chain uses TRBV23-1 with TRBJ1-5, with 9 bases aligning to TRBD1. TRBV23-1 is designated an ORF whose function remains uncertain. CDR3 length: 16 amino acids. Trimming removed 8 bases from V and 4 bases from J; junction bases left unmatched: 12.

The CDR3 coding sequence is TGTGCCAGCAGTGAGCAGGGGGGCACCTACGAGCAGTACTTC. This codes for CASSEQGGTYEQYF. This rearrangement joins TRBV2 to TRBJ2-7; D is perhaps TRBD1 (7 bases). This CDR3 has 14 amino acids. CDR1 SNHLY and CDR2 FYNNEI come from the germline V gene. The V gene lost 3 bases and the J gene lost 2 bases, with 11 bases spanning the gap.

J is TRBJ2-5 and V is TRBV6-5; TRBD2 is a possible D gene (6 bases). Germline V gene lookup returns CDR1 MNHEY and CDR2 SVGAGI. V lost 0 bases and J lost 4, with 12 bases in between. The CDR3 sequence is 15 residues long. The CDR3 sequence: CASSYSTLAAETQYF. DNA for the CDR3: TGTGCCAGCAGTTACTCGACACTAGCCGCAGAGACCCAGTACTTC.

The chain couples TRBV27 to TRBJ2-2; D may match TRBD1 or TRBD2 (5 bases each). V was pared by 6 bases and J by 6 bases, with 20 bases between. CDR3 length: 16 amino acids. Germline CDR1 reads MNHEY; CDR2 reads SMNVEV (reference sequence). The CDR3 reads CASRGVRRDGAGELFF. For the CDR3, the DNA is TGTGCCAGCAGGGGGGTTAGACGGGATGGGGCCGGGGAGCTGTTTTTT.

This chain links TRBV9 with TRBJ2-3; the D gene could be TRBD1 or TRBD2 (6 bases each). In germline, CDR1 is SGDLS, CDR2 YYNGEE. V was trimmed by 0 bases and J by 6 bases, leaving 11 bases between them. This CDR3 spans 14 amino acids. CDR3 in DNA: TGTGCCAGCAGCGTAGCTCCCGGGGGCGATACGCAGTATTTT. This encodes CASSVAPGGDTQYF.

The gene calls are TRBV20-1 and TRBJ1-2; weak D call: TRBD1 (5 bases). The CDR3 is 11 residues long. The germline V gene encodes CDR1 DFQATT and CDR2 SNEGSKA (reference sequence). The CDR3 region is CRVGGGYGYTF. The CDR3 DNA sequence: TGCAGAGTCGGGGGGGGTTATGGCTACACCTTC.

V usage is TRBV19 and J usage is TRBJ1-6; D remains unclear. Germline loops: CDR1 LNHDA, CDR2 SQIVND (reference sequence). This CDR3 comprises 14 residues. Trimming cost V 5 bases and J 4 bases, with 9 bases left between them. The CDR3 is CASSSGVYNSPLHF. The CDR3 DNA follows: TGTGCCAGTAGTTCCGGGGTATATAATTCACCCCTCCACTTT. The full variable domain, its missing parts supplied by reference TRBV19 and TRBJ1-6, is DGGITQSPKYLFRKEGQNVTLSCEQNLNHDAMYWYRQDPGQGLRLIYYSQIVNDFQKGDIAEGYSVSREKKESFPLTVTSAQKNPTAFYLCASSSGVYNSPLHFGNGTRLTVT.

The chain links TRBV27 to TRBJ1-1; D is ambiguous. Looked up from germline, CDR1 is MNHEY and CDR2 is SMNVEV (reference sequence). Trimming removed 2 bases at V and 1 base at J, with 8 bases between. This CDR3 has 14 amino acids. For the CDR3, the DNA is TGTGCCAGCAGTTTAGGAGGGTGGAACACTGAAGCTTTCTTT. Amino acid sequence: CASSLGGWNTEAFF.

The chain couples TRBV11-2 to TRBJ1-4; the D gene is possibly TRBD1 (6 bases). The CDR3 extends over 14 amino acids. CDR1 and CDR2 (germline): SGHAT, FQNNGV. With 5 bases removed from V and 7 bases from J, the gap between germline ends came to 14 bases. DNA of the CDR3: TGTGCCAGCAGCCCAACGGCAGGGGTTGAAAAACTGTTTTTT. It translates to CASSPTAGVEKLFF. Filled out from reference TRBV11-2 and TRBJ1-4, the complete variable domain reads EAGVAQSPRYKIIEKRQSVAFWCNPISGHATLYWYQQILGQGPKLLIQFQNNGVVDDSQLPKDRFSAERLKGVDSTLKIQPAKLEDSAVYLCASSPTAGVEKLFFGSGTQLSVL.

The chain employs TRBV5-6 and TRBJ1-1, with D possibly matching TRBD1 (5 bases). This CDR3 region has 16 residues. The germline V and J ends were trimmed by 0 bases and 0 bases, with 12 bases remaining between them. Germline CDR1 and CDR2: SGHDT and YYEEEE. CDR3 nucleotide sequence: TGTGCCAGCAGCTTGGCCTTAAGGACACTGAACACTGAAGCTTTCTTT. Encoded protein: CASSLALRTLNTEAFF. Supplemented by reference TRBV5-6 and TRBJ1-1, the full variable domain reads DAGVTQSPTHLIKTRGQQVTLRCSPKSGHDTVSWYQQALGQGPQFIFQYYEEEERQRGNFPDRFSGHQFPNYSSELNVNALLLGDSALYLCASSLALRTLNTEAFFGQGTRLTVV.

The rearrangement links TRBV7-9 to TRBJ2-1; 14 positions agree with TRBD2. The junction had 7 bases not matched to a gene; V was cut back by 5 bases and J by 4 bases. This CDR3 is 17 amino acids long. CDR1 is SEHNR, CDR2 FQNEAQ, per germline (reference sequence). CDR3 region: CASSGLAGGLGYNEQFF. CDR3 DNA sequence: TGTGCCAGCAGCGGACTAGCGGGAGGCCTGGGGTACAATGAGCAGTTCTTC. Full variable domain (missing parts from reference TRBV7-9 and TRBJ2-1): DTGVSQNPRHKITKRGQNVTFRCDPISEHNRLYWYRQTLGQGPEFLTYFQNEAQLEKSRLLSDRFSAERPKGSFSTLEIQRTEQGDSAMYLCASSGLAGGLGYNEQFFGPGTRLTVL.

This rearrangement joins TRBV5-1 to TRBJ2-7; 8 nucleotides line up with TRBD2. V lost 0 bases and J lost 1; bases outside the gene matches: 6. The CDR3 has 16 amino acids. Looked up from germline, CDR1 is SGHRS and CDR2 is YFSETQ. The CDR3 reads CASSLESGSWSYEQYF. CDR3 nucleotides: TGCGCCAGCAGCTTGGAAAGCGGGAGCTGGTCCTACGAGCAGTACTTC.

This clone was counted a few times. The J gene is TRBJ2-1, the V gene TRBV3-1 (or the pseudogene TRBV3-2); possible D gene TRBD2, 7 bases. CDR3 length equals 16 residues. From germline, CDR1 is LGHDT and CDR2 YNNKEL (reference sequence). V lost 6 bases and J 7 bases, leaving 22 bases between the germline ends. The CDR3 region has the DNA TGTGCCAGCAGTTCCGGCAGGTCTAAGGGGGGGAATGAGCAGTTCTTC. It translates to CASSSGRSKGGNEQFF.

In nucleotides, the CDR3 is TGTGCCAGCAGTCCCCGACTAGGGGTGGTATACAATGAGCAGTTCTTC. Protein: CASSPRLGVVYNEQFF. The genes are TRBV28 and TRBJ2-1; D might be TRBD2 (6 bases). The CDR3 sequence is 16 residues long. V dropped 5 bases and J dropped 4 bases, with 18 bases sitting between them. Germline V CDR1 and CDR2: MDHEN, SYDVKM. Combining the CDR3 with reference TRBV28 and TRBJ2-1 gives the whole variable domain DVKVTQSSRYLVKRTGEKVFLECVQDMDHENMFWYRQDPGLGLRLIYFSYDVKMKEKGDIPEGYSVSREKKERFSLILESASTNQTSMYLCASSPRLGVVYNEQFFGPGTRLTVL.

The CDR3 coding sequence is TGTGCCAGCAGCTCCCCGACAGGGCATTATGGCTACACCTTC. This translates into CASSSPTGHYGYTF. The chain recombines TRBV7-2 with TRBJ1-2; 7 bases align to TRBD1. The CDR3 length is 14 residues. V lost 4 bases to trimming and J lost 5 bases; unmatched junction nucleotides: 7. Germline V gives CDR1 SGHTA, CDR2 FQGNSA.

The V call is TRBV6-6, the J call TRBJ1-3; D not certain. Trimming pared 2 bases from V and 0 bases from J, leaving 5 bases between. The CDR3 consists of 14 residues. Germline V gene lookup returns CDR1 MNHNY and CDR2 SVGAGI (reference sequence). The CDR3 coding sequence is TGTGCCAGCAGTTACGAAGGCTCTGGAAACACCATATATTTT. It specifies CASSYEGSGNTIYF.

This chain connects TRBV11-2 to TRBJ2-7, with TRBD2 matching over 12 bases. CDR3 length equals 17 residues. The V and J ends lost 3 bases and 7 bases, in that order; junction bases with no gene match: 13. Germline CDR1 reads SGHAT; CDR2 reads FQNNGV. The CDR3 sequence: CASSFAPRTSGDGEQYF. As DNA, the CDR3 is TGTGCCAGCAGCTTCGCACCCCGGACTAGCGGGGATGGGGAGCAGTACTTC.

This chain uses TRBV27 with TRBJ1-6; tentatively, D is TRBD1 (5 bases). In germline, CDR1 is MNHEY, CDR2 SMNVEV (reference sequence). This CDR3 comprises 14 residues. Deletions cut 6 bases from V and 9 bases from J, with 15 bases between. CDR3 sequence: CASRPHPGASPLHF. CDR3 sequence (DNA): TGTGCCAGCAGGCCCCACCCCGGGGCTTCACCCCTCCACTTT.

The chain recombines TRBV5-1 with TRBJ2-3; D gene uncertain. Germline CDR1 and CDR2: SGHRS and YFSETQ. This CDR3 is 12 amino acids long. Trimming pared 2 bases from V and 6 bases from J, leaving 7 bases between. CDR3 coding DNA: TGCGCCAGCAGCTTAACCCTGGATACGCAGTATTTT. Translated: CASSLTLDTQYF.

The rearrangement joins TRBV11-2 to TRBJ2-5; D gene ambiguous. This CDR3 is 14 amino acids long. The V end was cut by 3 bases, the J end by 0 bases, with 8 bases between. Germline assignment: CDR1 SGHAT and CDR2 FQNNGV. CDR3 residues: CASSFGQYQETQYF. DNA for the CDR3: TGTGCCAGCAGCTTCGGGCAGTACCAAGAGACCCAGTACTTC.